The next 20 T cell receptor beta chains were all read from a single sample in a study of shared clonotypes between healthy human individuals (dated by TCRdb to the early 2020s). Libraries were prepared through the immunoSEQ multiplex PCR assay. TCRdb mirrors the immuneACCESS table, restricted to in-frame sequences. Some clones are absent from its copies; in checked studies, under half trace to an unresolved V gene, and the reason for the others is unknown. Present in this sample are approximately 840,000 clones, about 96% of which were seen just once. The top ten clones comprise approximately 0.2% of the sample. CD8 naive samples were obtained by positive selection for CCR7 among CD45RO-negative cells, yielding a CD45RA+CCR7+ population from which TemRA cells were excluded. The sample was naive CD8+ T cells sorted from blood. The sample's cell subset or site label, decoded: CD45RA+CCR7+. The receptors shown here come from a man in his thirties or forties in good health.

The CDR3, as DNA: TGTGCCAGCAAAGAGGGAAACACTGAAGCTTTCTTT. Protein sequence: CASKEGNTEAFF. The V and J genes are TRBV13 and TRBJ1-1; D is uncertain. V dropped 7 bases and J dropped 2 bases, with 8 bases sitting between them. From germline, CDR1 is PRHDT and CDR2 FYEKMQ (reference sequence). CDR3 length: 12 residues.

This clone was observed a single time. The chain employs TRBV4-3 and TRBJ1-3; no definite D call. The V and J ends lost 0 bases and 2 bases respectively, with 8 bases between them. Germline V CDR1 and CDR2: LGHNA, YSLEER. CDR3 size: 15 residues. This CDR3 reads CASSQDAGAGNTIYF. The CDR3 region has the DNA TGCGCCAGCAGCCAAGACGCGGGAGCTGGAAACACCATATATTTT.

The CDR3 loop is CASSHVGQGSYEQYF. The CDR3 nucleotides read TGTGCCAGCAGTCACGTTGGGCAAGGCTCCTACGAGCAGTACTTC. V usage is TRBV11-1 and J usage is TRBJ2-7; D gene unclear. This CDR3 contains 15 residues. Per the germline V gene, CDR1 is SGHAT and CDR2 is FQDESV (reference sequence). V was cut by 6 bases and J by 0 bases, with 15 bases left in between.

This chain connects TRBV6-1 to TRBJ2-7; perhaps TRBD2 as D (6 bases). The V end was cut by 3 bases, the J end by 2 bases, with 8 bases between. The CDR3 spans 13 residues. Germline values: CDR1 MNHNS, CDR2 SASEGT. Written as DNA, the CDR3 is TGTGCCAGCAGTGATGGCGGGGCCTACGAGCAGTACTTC. As protein: CASSDGGAYEQYF.

The rearrangement links TRBV9 to TRBJ2-7; no definite D call. CDR1 is SGDLS and CDR2 is YYNGEE in the germline V gene. V lost 0 bases and J lost 2, with 12 bases in between. The CDR3 extends over 15 amino acids. In DNA form, the CDR3 reads TGTGCCAGCAGCGTAGACCCCAGGAGCGCCTACGAGCAGTACTTC. Encoded protein: CASSVDPRSAYEQYF.

The V call is TRBV29-1, the J call TRBJ1-2; a weak D match, TRBD1 (5 bases). V shed 4 bases and J shed 4 bases, with 13 bases lying between them. Germline V gene lookup returns CDR1 SQVTM and CDR2 ANQGSEA. This CDR3 has 13 residues. This chain's CDR3 is CSVGGTGLYGYTF. The CDR3 DNA reads TGCAGCGTTGGAGGGACGGGCCTCTATGGCTACACCTTC.

This rearrangement joins TRBV2 to TRBJ2-5, with unresolved D. Germline V lookup: CDR1 SNHLY, CDR2 FYNNEI. V shed 2 bases and J shed 1 base, with 14 bases lying between them. The CDR3 is 16 residues long. CDR3 coding DNA: TGTGCCAGCAGTGAACCCGTCGACCGGATCCAAGAGACCCAGTACTTC. This encodes CASSEPVDRIQETQYF.

This chain uses TRBV7-6 with TRBJ2-1; TRBD2 matches at 7 bases. Germline CDR1 and CDR2: SGHVS and FNYEAQ. V trimming: 4 bases; J trimming: 6 bases; junction bases outside the gene matches: 15. The CDR3 length is 17 residues. CDR3 loop: CASSSRLAGPRGNEQFF. The CDR3 DNA sequence: TGTGCCAGCAGCTCGAGACTAGCAGGACCTCGCGGCAATGAGCAGTTCTTC.

The chain employs TRBV11-2 and TRBJ1-4; D is uncertain. Trimming removed 3 bases at V and 7 bases at J, with 15 bases between. Germline V lookup: CDR1 SGHAT, CDR2 FQNNGV. This CDR3 is built from 15 residues. The CDR3 reads CASSLWGEEGEKLFF. The CDR3, as DNA: TGTGCCAGCAGCTTGTGGGGAGAGGAGGGTGAAAAACTGTTTTTT.

The chain recombines TRBV28 with TRBJ2-1; TRBD2 matches 13 bases. V gave up 4 bases and J gave up 7 bases; unmatched junction bases: 10. From germline, CDR1 is MDHEN and CDR2 SYDVKM. CDR3 length: 17 residues. In DNA form, the CDR3 reads TGTGCCAGCAGTTCCTCGGGACTAGCGGGACCCCTAAATGAGCAGTTCTTC. Its translation: CASSSSGLAGPLNEQFF.

This chain connects TRBV18 to TRBJ2-1, with TRBD2 identical over 13 bases. The junction had 6 bases not matched to a gene; V was cut back by 3 bases and J by 4 bases. Germline V gene data show CDR1 as KGHSH and CDR2 as LQKENI. The CDR3 has 17 residues. CDR3 in amino acids: CASSPGTSGIFYNEQFF. The CDR3 nucleotides are TGTGCCAGCTCACCTGGGACTAGCGGGATATTTTACAATGAGCAGTTCTTC.

The J gene is TRBJ2-1, the V gene TRBV28; 7 bases line up with TRBD1. The germline gives CDR1 MDHEN, CDR2 SYDVKM. The CDR3 is made up of 13 amino acids. J lost 2 bases, V lost 7 bases, and 2 bases had no gene match. CDR3 DNA: TGTGCCAGCACGCAGGGGGCCTACAATGAGCAGTTCTTC. As protein: CASTQGAYNEQFF.

V usage is TRBV5-8 and J usage is TRBJ2-7, with D maybe TRBD2 (5 bases). This CDR3 region has 12 residues. CDR1 SGHTS and CDR2 YDEGEE come from the germline V gene. V shed 4 bases and J shed 6 bases, with 11 bases lying between them. CDR3 protein: CASSELGVEQYF. For the CDR3, the DNA is TGTGCCAGCAGCGAACTCGGGGTCGAGCAGTACTTC.

The gene calls are TRBV4-1 and TRBJ2-7; a possible D gene is TRBD1 (6 bases). CDR1 is MGHRA, CDR2 YSYEKL, per germline. V was cut by 5 bases and J by 6 bases, with 23 bases left in between. The CDR3 loop spans 16 amino acids. The CDR3 is CASSSYPGDLPAEQYF. CDR3 DNA sequence: TGCGCCAGCAGCAGTTACCCAGGGGACCTCCCCGCCGAGCAGTACTTC.

For the CDR3, the DNA is TGTGCCAGCAGCCCCGGGCAGCGGCTTGATCAGCCCCAGCATTTT. Translation: CASSPGQRLDQPQHF. V gene TRBV9 combines with J gene TRBJ1-5; D gene ambiguous. The CDR3 is 15 amino acids. V lost 4 bases and J 5 bases, leaving 16 bases between the germline ends. Germline CDR1 SGDLS, CDR2 YYNGEE.

The chain has TRBV7-6 and TRBJ2-2; D is possibly TRBD2 (6 bases). Germline CDR1 reads SGHVS; CDR2 reads FNYEAQ. V gave up 0 bases and J gave up 8 bases, with 16 bases separating them. The CDR3 contains 16 residues. CDR3 DNA sequence: TGTGCCAGCAGCTTAGCGGGACTCCCGTTTTCGGGGGAGCTGTTTTTT. Its translation is CASSLAGLPFSGELFF.

This clone has a single count. J is TRBJ1-2 and V is TRBV28; no clear D gene. The V end lost 2 bases, the J end lost 4 bases, and 8 bases lay between the germline ends. The germline V gene encodes CDR1 MDHEN and CDR2 SYDVKM. The CDR3 has 13 amino acids. CDR3 region: CASSLVQSYGYTF. The DNA for the CDR3 is TGTGCCAGCAGTTTAGTACAGAGCTATGGCTACACCTTC.

A remark on this clone: Within the sample, other DNA sequences also encode this same CDR3. This sequence joins TRBV29-1 and TRBJ2-2; D call uncertain. Germline V gene lookup returns CDR1 SQVTM and CDR2 ANQGSEA. V was clipped by 1 base and J by 6 bases, with 3 bases between them. This CDR3 is built from 11 residues. The CDR3 protein is CSVEVAGELFF. CDR3 coding DNA: TGCAGCGTTGAAGTAGCCGGGGAGCTGTTTTTT.

J is TRBJ2-1 and V is TRBV15, with TRBD2 identical over 8 bases. Germline V gives CDR1 LNHNV, CDR2 YYDKDF (reference sequence). The CDR3 loop spans 15 amino acids. After removal of 1 base from V and 2 bases from J, the junction contained 1 base not matched to a gene. In DNA form, the CDR3 reads TGTGCCACCAGCAGAGCGGGAGGGGCCTACAATGAGCAGTTCTTC. This encodes CATSRAGGAYNEQFF.

This chain connects TRBV19 to TRBJ2-1; the D is unclear. This CDR3 comprises 15 residues. Trimming left V 5 bases short and J 5 bases short, with 16 bases between. CDR1 and CDR2 (germline): LNHDA, SQIVND (reference sequence). The DNA of the CDR3 is TGTGCCAGTAGTCCCGACTGGACCGCCAACAATGAGCAGTTCTTC. This codes for CASSPDWTANNEQFF.